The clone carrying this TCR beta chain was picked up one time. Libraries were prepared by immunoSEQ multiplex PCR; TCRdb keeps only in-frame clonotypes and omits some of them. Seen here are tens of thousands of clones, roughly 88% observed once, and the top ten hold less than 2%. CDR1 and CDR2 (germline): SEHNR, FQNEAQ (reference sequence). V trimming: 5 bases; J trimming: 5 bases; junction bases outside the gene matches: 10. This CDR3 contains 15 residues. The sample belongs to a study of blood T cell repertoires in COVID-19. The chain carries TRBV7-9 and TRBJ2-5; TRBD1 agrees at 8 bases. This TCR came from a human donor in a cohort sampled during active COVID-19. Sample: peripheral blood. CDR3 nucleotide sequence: TGTGCCAGCAGCCCCGGACAGGGCATTGGTGAGACCCAGTACTTC. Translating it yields CASSPGQGIGETQYF.